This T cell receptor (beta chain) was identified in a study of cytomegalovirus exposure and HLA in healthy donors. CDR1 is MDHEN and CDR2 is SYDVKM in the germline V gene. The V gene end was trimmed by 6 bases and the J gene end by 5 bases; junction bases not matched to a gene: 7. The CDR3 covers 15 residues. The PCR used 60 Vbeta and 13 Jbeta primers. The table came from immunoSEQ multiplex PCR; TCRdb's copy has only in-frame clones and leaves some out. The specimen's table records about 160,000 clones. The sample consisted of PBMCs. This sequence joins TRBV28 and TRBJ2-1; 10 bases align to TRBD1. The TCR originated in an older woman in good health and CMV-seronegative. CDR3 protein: CASRLGTGVNNEQFF. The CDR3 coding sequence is TGTGCCAGCAGACTCGGGACAGGGGTAAACAATGAGCAGTTCTTC.